What follows describes a single T cell receptor beta chain. Its antigen is still unknown. This specimen comes from a study of monozygotic twins with inflammatory bowel disease. Germline CDR1 reads SGHAT; CDR2 reads FQNNGV. The CDR3 consists of 15 residues. TCRdb re-called the 5' RACE reads and shows each CDR3 protein once, DNA omitted. The repertoire table contains 200,000 to 250,000 distinct CDR3 sequences. Findings and limits, study-wide: Between concordant and discordant twins, repertoire similarity failed to differ, a result that limited power may explain. Twins with IBD were found to have lower TCRbeta diversity (inverse Simpson) than healthy co-twins. There was no way to distinguish the different T cell subtypes.

The clonotype comes from a human donor with ulcerative colitis or Crohn's disease, or a healthy co-twin of an affected twin (not recorded which). The J gene is TRBJ2-2, the V gene TRBV11-2; the D gene TCRdb calls, TRBD1, cannot be checked with no DNA. Source material: blood. The CDR3 sequence is CASSLEGQALGELFF.